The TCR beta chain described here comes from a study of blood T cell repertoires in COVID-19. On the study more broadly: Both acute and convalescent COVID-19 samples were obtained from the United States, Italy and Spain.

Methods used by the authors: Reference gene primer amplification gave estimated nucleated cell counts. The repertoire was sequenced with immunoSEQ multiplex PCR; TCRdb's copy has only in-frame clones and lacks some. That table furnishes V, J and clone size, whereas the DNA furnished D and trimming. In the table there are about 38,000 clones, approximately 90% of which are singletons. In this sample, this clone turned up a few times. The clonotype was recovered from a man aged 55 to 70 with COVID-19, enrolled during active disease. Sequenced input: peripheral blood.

The CDR3 sequence: CSVEAGPDIQYF. As DNA, the CDR3 is TGCAGCGTTGAAGCGGGTCCCGACATTCAGTACTTC. This chain joins TRBV29-1 and TRBJ2-4; D not resolved. Deletions cut 1 base from V and 8 bases from J, with 9 bases between. CDR3 length: 12 amino acids. Germline V CDR1 and CDR2: SQVTM, ANQGSEA. Full variable domain (rest looked up from reference TRBV29-1 and TRBJ2-4): SAVISQKPSRDICQRGTSLTIQCQVDSQVTMMFWYRQQPGQSLTLIATANQGSEATYESGFVIDKFPISRPNLTFSTLTVSNMSPEDSSIYLCSVEAGPDIQYFGAGTRLSVL.